The rows below give T cell receptor beta chains drawn from one sample of a study of metastatic and nonmetastatic thyroid tumors. TCRdb reprocessed the PCR reads via MiXCR. The sample lists tens of thousands of clones, roughly a third seen once, with roughly 13% in the top ten. The specimen was blood. The source of these receptors is a female donor with papillary thyroid cancer or a benign thyroid nodule (not recorded which). Some clones in this sample may be carry-over from other donors' samples. The CDR3 runs from the conserved cysteine through the conserved F or W. D genes are given only for firm matches. Clone size is not always given. Where it is, it says once, few, many or a class for expanded clones.

TRBV28,.,.,TRBJ1-6,CASSLPSLVNSPLHF,TGTGCCAGCAGTTTACCCAGTCTAGTTAATTCACCCCTCCACTTT
TRBV6-1,.,.,TRBJ2-7,CASSEVEQGADEQYF,TGTGCCAGCAGTGAAGTTGAACAGGGTGCGGACGAGCAGTACTTC
TRBV27,few,.,TRBJ2-2,CASSLRASKTGELFF,TGTGCCAGCAGTTTAAGAGCATCGAAAACCGGGGAGCTGTTTTTT
TRBV7-2,many,TRBD2,TRBJ2-1,CASSTRTSTGGEQFF,TGTGCCAGCAGCACCCGGACTAGCACGGGCGGTGAGCAGTTCTTC
TRBV30,.,TRBD1,TRBJ1-2,CAWSAGQGTGYGYTF,TGTGCCTGGAGTGCCGGACAGGGCACGGGATATGGCTACACCTTC
TRBV28,.,TRBD1,TRBJ1-4,CASSPQGVREKLFF,TGTGCCAGCAGCCCACAGGGGGTTCGTGAAAAACTGTTTTTT
TRBV30,medium-sized,.,TRBJ1-3,CAWNTGSGNTIYF,TGTGCCTGGAATACGGGCTCTGGAAACACCATATATTTT
TRBV6-2/TRBV6-3,.,TRBD1,TRBJ1-1,CASSAGQGVRWGSTEAFF,TGTGCCAGCAGTGCAGGACAGGGGGTGAGATGGGGGAGCACTGAAGCTTTCTTT
TRBV2,many,.,TRBJ2-5,CASRDDTYQETQYF,TGTGCCAGCAGGGATGACACTTACCAAGAGACCCAGTACTTC
TRBV28,medium-sized,TRBD1,TRBJ1-6,CASSFDREASPLHF,TGTGCCAGCAGTTTCGACAGGGAAGCTTCACCCCTCCACTTT
TRBV2,.,.,TRBJ2-3,CASSEIGGGADTQYF,TGTGCCAGCAGTGAGATCGGCGGGGGCGCAGATACACAGTATTTT
TRBV27,many,.,TRBJ2-3,CASSFYGPSTDTQYF,TGTGCCAGCAGTTTTTACGGACCTAGCACAGATACGCAGTATTTT
TRBV5-6,.,.,TRBJ2-5,CASSLVGSQETQYF,TGTGCCAGCAGCTTGGTGGGCAGTCAAGAGACCCAGTACTTC
TRBV10-3,once,.,TRBJ2-5,CAISDGKTRVETQYF,TGTGCCATCAGTGACGGCAAGACAAGGGTAGAGACCCAGTACTTC
TRBV5-1,.,.,TRBJ2-3,CASRSAPTTDTQYF,TGCGCCAGCAGGTCGGCACCCACCACAGATACGCAGTATTTT
TRBV18,once,TRBD1,TRBJ2-2,CASSPGQGSTGELFF,TGTGCCAGCTCCCCGGGACAGGGGAGCACCGGGGAGCTGTTTTTT
TRBV10-3,few,TRBD1,TRBJ2-7,CATQRGTGGYEQYF,TGTGCCACCCAGCGAGGGACAGGGGGTTACGAGCAGTACTTC
TRBV20-1,many,TRBD1,TRBJ1-6,CSAPDGTGGSPLHF,TGCAGTGCCCCCGACGGGACAGGGGGTTCACCCCTCCACTTT
TRBV19,.,.,TRBJ2-7,CASSRDPLWEQYF,TGTGCCAGTTCTAGGGACCCCCTGTGGGAGCAGTACTTC
TRBV19,medium-sized,.,TRBJ2-1,CASSWQESEQFF,TGTGCCAGTAGTTGGCAGGAGAGTGAGCAGTTCTTC
TRBV5-4,.,TRBD1,TRBJ2-7,CASSLEIGQDYEQYF,TGTGCCAGCAGCCTGGAAATAGGACAGGATTACGAGCAGTACTTC
TRBV5-1,.,.,TRBJ2-1,CASSLVANIYNEQFF,TGCGCCAGCAGCTTGGTTGCGAACATCTACAATGAGCAGTTCTTC
TRBV4-3,many,.,TRBJ2-7,CASSQAHASSYEQYF,TGCGCCAGCAGCCAAGCACACGCGAGCTCCTACGAGCAGTACTTC
TRBV6-1,many,.,TRBJ2-7,CASTSTAYEQYF,TGTGCCAGCACTTCAACGGCCTACGAGCAGTACTTC
TRBV24-1,many,.,TRBJ1-4,CATSDPDSPTNEKLFF,TGTGCCACCAGTGATCCGGACAGTCCAACTAATGAAAAACTGTTTTTT
TRBV4-1,medium-sized,TRBD1,TRBJ1-6,CASSQESSGGSPLHF,TGCGCCAGCAGCCAAGAATCGTCAGGGGGCTCACCCCTCCACTTT
TRBV5-1,once,.,TRBJ2-1,CASSLGVNNEQFF,TGCGCCAGCAGCTTGGGTGTCAACAATGAGCAGTTCTTC
TRBV20-1,medium-sized,TRBD2,TRBJ2-7,CSAQDTSGSVEQYF,TGCAGTGCCCAAGACACTAGCGGGAGTGTCGAGCAGTACTTC
TRBV4-2,.,TRBD2,TRBJ2-7,CASSQSTSGYDYEQYF,TGTGCCAGCAGCCAGTCGACTAGCGGGTATGACTACGAGCAGTACTTC
TRBV4-3,many,TRBD2,TRBJ2-5,CASSQEWLAGGLKETQYF,TGCGCCAGCAGCCAAGAGTGGCTAGCGGGGGGGTTAAAGGAGACCCAGTACTTC
TRBV5-1,.,TRBD1,TRBJ2-7,CASSLARTGYEHYF,TGCGCCAGCAGCTTGGCTCGGACAGGGTACGAGCATTATTTC
TRBV4-3,.,.,TRBJ2-1,CSSSQVGLPYVEQFF,TGCTCCAGCAGCCAAGTAGGCCTTCCGTACGTTGAGCAGTTCTTC
TRBV20-1,.,.,TRBJ1-5,CSALDLSNQPQHF,TGCAGTGCTCTGGACCTTAGCAATCAGCCCCAGCATTTT
TRBV13,medium-sized,TRBD2,TRBJ2-3,CASTSPGLAGISSTDTQYF,TGTGCCAGCACTTCCCCGGGACTAGCGGGGATCTCTAGCACAGATACGCAGTATTTT
TRBV7-2,.,.,TRBJ1-5,CARTLGIGSNQPQHF,TGTGCCAGGACCCTAGGAATCGGGAGCAATCAGCCCCAGCATTTT
TRBV7-2,many,TRBD1,TRBJ1-2,CASSLTGGLSNYGYTF,TGTGCCAGCAGCTTGACAGGGGGCTTATCGAACTATGGCTACACCTTC
TRBV7-7,.,.,TRBJ1-5,CASSQPGAGQPQHF,TGTGCCAGCAGCCAACCAGGGGCAGGTCAGCCCCAGCATTTT
TRBV5-1,many,.,TRBJ2-5,CASTLGAAGLETQYF,TGCGCCAGCACCTTGGGGGCAGCGGGACTCGAGACCCAGTACTTC
TRBV2,many,.,TRBJ1-1,CASSAWVNTEAFF,TGTGCCAGCAGTGCCTGGGTAAACACTGAAGCTTTCTTT
TRBV11-2,.,TRBD1,TRBJ2-7,CASSSGGQGLTYEQYF,TGTGCCAGCAGCTCAGGGGGACAGGGTTTAACCTACGAGCAGTACTTC
TRBV5-1,.,.,TRBJ1-1,CASSSQWGGTEAFF,TGCGCCAGCAGCTCCCAATGGGGTGGGACTGAAGCTTTCTTT
TRBV18,.,.,TRBJ1-2,CASSPRGDGYTF,TGTGCCAGCTCACCACGAGGGGATGGCTACACCTTC